This T cell receptor beta chain was recovered during a study of vaccination effects on CD4 cells after COVID-19. With respect to this clone: The target antigen is unknown.

Following culture for roughly 10 days, CD4+ T cells were isolated. Each participant was given two doses of one vaccine (BNT162b2 or mRNA-1273). None of these healthy vaccinees had been infected with SARS-CoV-2 before vaccination. Sequencing was performed with immunoSEQ multiplex PCR; in TCRdb, only in-frame clones are kept and a portion is missing. This table holds tens of thousands of clones, 73% found once. This CDR3 is 17 amino acids long. The germline V gene has CDR1 SGHRS and CDR2 YFSETQ. V gave up 1 base and J gave up 3 bases; unmatched junction bases: 4. The V call is TRBV5-1, the J call TRBJ2-1; 13 bases agree with TRBD2. This TCR was recovered from a human donor who received a COVID-19 vaccine. This specimen consisted of CD4+ T cells from PBMCs cultured without peptide, obtained after COVID-19 vaccination. DNA for the CDR3: TGCGCCAGCAGCTTGCGACTAGCGGGGGGAAACTACAATGAGCAGTTCTTC. It translates to CASSLRLAGGNYNEQFF.